Listed below are T cell receptor beta chains from one sample, sequenced in a study of cytomegalovirus exposure and HLA in healthy donors. TCRdb keeps only in-frame clones here, not all; method: immunoSEQ multiplex PCR. The sample includes 200,000 or so clones, 70% to 80% of them seen just once. Sequencing used PBMCs. The receptor set was obtained from a young woman in good health and CMV-seropositive. CDR3s include the opening cysteine and the closing phenylalanine or tryptophan. Fields, in order: CDR3 DNA, CDR3 protein, D gene, J gene, clone size, V gene. A D gene is named only where the DNA matches it firmly. Clone size is not always given. Where it is, it says once, few, many or a class for expanded clones.

cdr3_nt: TGTGCCAGCAGCGCCCACACAGAGAACACTGAAGCTTTCTTT; cdr3_aa: CASSAHTENTEAFF; d_call: NA; j_call: TRBJ1-1; clone_size: NA; v_call: TRBV6-5
cdr3_nt: TGTGCCAGCAACCCTTTTCCCCACCTGAGCCTAAGCTCCTACGAGCAGTACTTC; cdr3_aa: CASNPFPHLSLSSYEQYF; d_call: NA; j_call: TRBJ2-7; clone_size: few; v_call: TRBV7-9
cdr3_nt: TGTGCCTGGAGTGTCGGGACAGGCTACGAGCAGTACTTC; cdr3_aa: CAWSVGTGYEQYF; d_call: TRBD1; j_call: TRBJ2-7; clone_size: NA; v_call: TRBV30
cdr3_nt: TGTGCCAGCAGCTTAAGGGGCAGGGTCACTGAAGCTTTCTTT; cdr3_aa: CASSLRGRVTEAFF; d_call: NA; j_call: TRBJ1-1; clone_size: NA; v_call: TRBV7-9
cdr3_nt: TGTGCCAGCAGTGAAGATTTAGCGGGGTACAATGAGCAGTTCTTC; cdr3_aa: CASSEDLAGYNEQFF; d_call: TRBD2; j_call: TRBJ2-1; clone_size: NA; v_call: TRBV6-1
cdr3_nt: TGTGCCATCAGTGACTTGGCTTTTGAAGCTTTCTTT; cdr3_aa: CAISDLAFEAFF; d_call: NA; j_call: TRBJ1-1; clone_size: few; v_call: TRBV10-3
cdr3_nt: TGTGCCAGCAGGGGACGTCCCGGGACTAGCGGGGGCTACTACTTCTTC; cdr3_aa: CASRGRPGTSGGYYFF; d_call: TRBD2; j_call: TRBJ2-1; clone_size: NA; v_call: TRBV6-6
cdr3_nt: TGTGCCAGCAGCGCCCGACTAGCGGGAGTAGATACGCAGTATTTT; cdr3_aa: CASSARLAGVDTQYF; d_call: TRBD2; j_call: TRBJ2-3; clone_size: NA; v_call: TRBV9
cdr3_nt: TGTGCCAGCAGGCTGGACAGGATCTACGAGCAGTACTTC; cdr3_aa: CASRLDRIYEQYF; d_call: TRBD1; j_call: TRBJ2-7; clone_size: NA; v_call: TRBV6-1
cdr3_nt: TGTGCCAGCAGCCAAGATTGGAAGGGGTTGGGCAATCAGCCCCAGCATTTT; cdr3_aa: CASSQDWKGLGNQPQHF; d_call: NA; j_call: TRBJ1-5; clone_size: once; v_call: TRBV14
cdr3_nt: TGTGCCAGCAGCTTAGAAGACAGCCATATCTCCCCCCTCCACTTT; cdr3_aa: CASSLEDSHISPLHF; d_call: NA; j_call: TRBJ1-6; clone_size: NA; v_call: TRBV7-9
cdr3_nt: TGTGCCAGCAGGCGGGGACAGGGACCGAACACTGAAGCTTTCTTT; cdr3_aa: CASRRGQGPNTEAFF; d_call: TRBD1; j_call: TRBJ1-1; clone_size: NA; v_call: TRBV7-8
cdr3_nt: TGTGCCAGCAGCCCCTTCCACAGGGATCTTGAAAAACTGTTTTTT; cdr3_aa: CASSPFHRDLEKLFF; d_call: NA; j_call: TRBJ1-4; clone_size: few; v_call: TRBV14
cdr3_nt: TGTGCCAGCTCCCCCGACATGCTAGCGGGGGGCGCCGGGGAGCTGTTTTTT; cdr3_aa: CASSPDMLAGGAGELFF; d_call: TRBD2; j_call: TRBJ2-2; clone_size: NA; v_call: TRBV18
cdr3_nt: TGTGCCAGCAGCTCGCGCCCCGGGACAGTTAATGAAAAACTGTTTTTT; cdr3_aa: CASSSRPGTVNEKLFF; d_call: TRBD1; j_call: TRBJ1-4; clone_size: NA; v_call: TRBV7-2
cdr3_nt: TGTGCCACCGCCCACAGGGATCAAGAGACCCAGTACTTC; cdr3_aa: CATAHRDQETQYF; d_call: NA; j_call: TRBJ2-5; clone_size: NA; v_call: TRBV10-3
cdr3_nt: TGTGCCAGTAGTATAAAGACTAGCGGGGGGACAGAGACCCAGTACTTC; cdr3_aa: CASSIKTSGGTETQYF; d_call: TRBD2; j_call: TRBJ2-5; clone_size: NA; v_call: TRBV19
cdr3_nt: TGTGCCAGCAGTTTAGACAGGCCTAATGGTGAAGCTTTCTTT; cdr3_aa: CASSLDRPNGEAFF; d_call: NA; j_call: TRBJ1-1; clone_size: few; v_call: TRBV2
cdr3_nt: TGTGCCAGCGGACCCACAGGGGAGTCTTTCTTT; cdr3_aa: CASGPTGESFF; d_call: TRBD1; j_call: TRBJ1-1; clone_size: NA; v_call: TRBV25-1
cdr3_nt: TGTGCCAGCAGCACCTGGTCGGGAGCAACTAATGAAAAACTGTTTTTT; cdr3_aa: CASSTWSGATNEKLFF; d_call: NA; j_call: TRBJ1-4; clone_size: few; v_call: TRBV14
cdr3_nt: TGTGCCAGCTCCGGGACAGGGATACAGCCCCAGCATTTT; cdr3_aa: CASSGTGIQPQHF; d_call: TRBD1; j_call: TRBJ1-5; clone_size: NA; v_call: TRBV28
cdr3_nt: TGTGCCAGCATGAAGACAGGGGACAATCAGCCCCAGCATTTT; cdr3_aa: CASMKTGDNQPQHF; d_call: TRBD1; j_call: TRBJ1-5; clone_size: NA; v_call: TRBV2
cdr3_nt: TGTGCCAGCAGTCCCCCCCTGGGGACAGGGATTTGGACCGGGGAGCTGTTTTTT; cdr3_aa: CASSPPLGTGIWTGELFF; d_call: TRBD1; j_call: TRBJ2-2; clone_size: once; v_call: TRBV28
cdr3_nt: TGTGCCAGCAGTCCCTTTAATCAGCCCCAGCATTTT; cdr3_aa: CASSPFNQPQHF; d_call: NA; j_call: TRBJ1-5; clone_size: NA; v_call: TRBV28
cdr3_nt: TGTGCCAGCAGGCGGGGACCCGAGGGGGGGCGGCAAGAGACCCAGTACTTC; cdr3_aa: CASRRGPEGGRQETQYF; d_call: NA; j_call: TRBJ2-5; clone_size: once; v_call: TRBV5-4
cdr3_nt: TGTGCCTGGAGTGTACGTGAGGATACGCAGTATTTT; cdr3_aa: CAWSVREDTQYF; d_call: NA; j_call: TRBJ2-3; clone_size: NA; v_call: TRBV30
cdr3_nt: TGTGCCAGCGCTGCCGCGGTCCAAGAGACCCAGTACTTC; cdr3_aa: CASAAAVQETQYF; d_call: NA; j_call: TRBJ2-5; clone_size: few; v_call: TRBV7-2